A single sample is the source of the 31 T cell receptor beta chains below, sequenced in a study of cytomegalovirus exposure and HLA in healthy donors. It was with 60 Vbeta and 13 Jbeta primers that the PCR ran. TCRdb keeps only in-frame clones here, not all; method: immunoSEQ multiplex PCR. This sample has about 140,000 clones, with approximately 80% found just once. The sample consisted of PBMCs. These receptor sequences come from a male donor in good health and CMV-seronegative.

Details on this clone: The junction departs from the called germline gene at one end, perhaps through a read error. J is TRBJ2-6 and V is TRBV19, with D possibly TRBD1 on 5 matching bases. Germline V CDR1 and CDR2: LNHDA, SQIVND (reference sequence). The CDR3 sequence is 15 residues long. The CDR3 sequence: CVSSLTGLGANGLTF. In nucleotides, the CDR3 is TGTGTCAGTAGTCTCACCGGGTTAGGGGCCAACGGCCTGACTTTC.

The V gene is TRBV5-1, the J gene TRBJ2-5, with D perhaps matching TRBD2 (7 bases). The V gene's germline CDR1 is SGHRS and CDR2 YFSETQ. V lost 3 bases and J lost 5, with 26 bases in between. The CDR3 is 18 amino acids. CDR3 in amino acids: CASSWASGGGGQRETQYF. DNA for the CDR3: TGCGCCAGCAGCTGGGCGTCGGGGGGCGGCGGGCAAAGGGAGACCCAGTACTTC.

J is TRBJ2-3 and V is TRBV7-3, with D uncertain. The V gene lost 5 bases and the J gene lost 4 bases, with 10 bases spanning the gap. The CDR3 runs 13 residues. CDR1 is SGHTA and CDR2 is FQGTGA in the germline V gene. CDR3 region: CASSPIGADTQYF. CDR3 nucleotides: TGTGCCAGCAGCCCTATCGGAGCAGATACGCAGTATTTT.

As DNA, the CDR3 is TGTGCCAGCAGCTTTCGGACTAGCGGGTCCCTGATCATAGATACGCAGTATTTT. Translating it yields CASSFRTSGSLIIDTQYF. The V call is TRBV11-2, the J call TRBJ2-3; TRBD2 matches at 11 bases. The junction had 13 bases not matched to a gene; V was cut back by 3 bases and J by 5 bases. Looked up from germline, CDR1 is SGHAT and CDR2 is FQNNGV. The CDR3 covers 18 residues.

The chain couples TRBV14 to TRBJ1-6; 8 nucleotides line up with TRBD1. V gave up 1 base and J gave up 10 bases; unmatched junction bases: 6. Germline CDR1 is SGHDN and CDR2 is FVKESK. The CDR3 runs to 15 residues. The CDR3 region is CASSQADRDGSPLHF. In DNA, the CDR3 is TGTGCCAGCAGCCAAGCGGACAGGGACGGCTCACCCCTCCACTTT.

The chain joins TRBV7-2 to TRBJ2-5; 10 bases fit TRBD1. The CDR3 runs 16 residues. Germline CDR1 SGHTA, CDR2 FQGNSA. Trimming cost V 5 bases and J 5 bases; bases outside gene matches: 11. The CDR3 is CASSPPRQGARETQYF. The CDR3 nucleotides are TGTGCCAGCAGCCCCCCGCGACAGGGGGCGAGGGAGACCCAGTACTTC.

The rearrangement joins TRBV9 to TRBJ1-2; 7 nucleotides align to TRBD1. Germline lookup yields CDR1 SGDLS and CDR2 YYNGEE. V shed 4 bases and J 2 bases; nucleotides not matched to a gene: 8. The CDR3 spans 15 residues. CDR3 sequence reads: CASSPGDSRNYGYTF. The CDR3, as DNA: TGTGCCAGCAGCCCCGGGGACAGTAGAAACTATGGCTACACCTTC.

The chain carries TRBV6-5 and TRBJ1-1, with 7 bases fitting TRBD1. CDR1 is MNHEY and CDR2 is SVGAGI in the germline V gene. V shed 5 bases, J shed 5 bases, and the junction held 8 bases outside the gene matches. This CDR3 contains 14 residues. The CDR3 DNA sequence: TGTGCCAGCAGTGTGACAGGGTCCCTGACTGAAGCTTTCTTT. It is translated as CASSVTGSLTEAFF.

The chain has TRBV5-1 and TRBJ2-2; D is unclear. Looked up from germline, CDR1 is SGHRS and CDR2 is YFSETQ. V lost 2 bases and J 6 bases, leaving 8 bases between the germline ends. This CDR3 is built from 13 residues. The chain's CDR3 is CASSFGAPGELFF. In DNA, the CDR3 is TGCGCCAGCAGCTTCGGTGCCCCCGGGGAGCTGTTTTTT.

This rearrangement joins TRBV10-3 to TRBJ1-1; D may be TRBD1 (6 bases). V lost 4 bases, J lost 2 bases, and 11 bases lay in between. The CDR3 has 14 residues. In germline, CDR1 is ENHRY, CDR2 SYGVKD. The CDR3 DNA follows: TGTGCCATCAGTGCTTACAGGGCAAACACTGAAGCTTTCTTT. Translation: CAISAYRANTEAFF.

The gene calls are TRBV27 and TRBJ2-3; 11 bases line up with TRBD2. The germline V gene has CDR1 MNHEY and CDR2 SMNVEV (reference sequence). Trimming removed 5 bases from V and 2 bases from J; junction bases left unmatched: 12. CDR3 length equals 18 residues. The CDR3 loop is CASSPYSGLAVPTDTQYF. As DNA, the CDR3 is TGTGCCAGCAGTCCATACTCGGGACTAGCGGTACCCACAGATACGCAGTATTTT.

The rearrangement joins TRBV27 to TRBJ2-7; 8 bases align to TRBD1. V gave up 8 bases and J gave up 2 bases; unmatched junction bases: 5. Looked up from germline, CDR1 is MNHEY and CDR2 is SMNVEV (reference sequence). The CDR3 runs to 13 residues. Here the CDR3 reads CASGRTGPYEQYF. The DNA of the CDR3 is TGTGCCAGCGGGCGGACAGGGCCCTACGAGCAGTACTTC.

DNA for the CDR3: TGTGCCAGCAGTTTATTCCTGGACAGGGTCAAAGAGACCCAGTACTTC. It specifies CASSLFLDRVKETQYF. This chain uses TRBV27 with TRBJ2-5; TRBD1 aligns across 8 bases. Trimming removed 1 base from V and 3 bases from J; junction bases left unmatched: 7. CDR3 length: 16 residues. From germline, CDR1 is MNHEY and CDR2 SMNVEV (reference sequence).

V gene TRBV11-1 combines with J gene TRBJ2-7; 9 bases are a match to TRBD1. The CDR3 sequence is 15 residues long. The V gene end was trimmed by 4 bases and the J gene end by 3 bases; junction bases not matched to a gene: 7. Germline CDR1 and CDR2: SGHAT and FQDESV (reference sequence). The DNA for the CDR3 is TGTGCCAGCAGCTACGGACAGGGGTCTTACTACGAGCAGTACTTC. Translating gives CASSYGQGSYYEQYF.

This clone is a singleton in its sample. The chain joins TRBV10-3 to TRBJ2-3; weak D call: TRBD1 (7 bases). CDR3 length: 15 residues. Trimming removed 6 bases from V and 4 bases from J, with 17 bases in between. Germline V gene data show CDR1 as ENHRY and CDR2 as SYGVKD. This chain's CDR3 is CAIRFPGQRADTQYF. In nucleotides, the CDR3 is TGTGCCATCAGGTTTCCGGGACAGCGGGCAGATACGCAGTATTTT.

The chain uses TRBV5-1 and TRBJ1-2; TRBD1 might be the D (5 bases). V gave up 0 bases and J gave up 2 bases, with 14 bases separating them. CDR1 SGHRS and CDR2 YFSETQ come from the germline V gene. The CDR3 has 16 residues. Here the CDR3 DNA reads TGCGCCAGCAGCTTGGACCGATCCCGGGGGAACTATGGCTACACCTTC. It encodes CASSLDRSRGNYGYTF. The whole variable domain, remainder taken from reference TRBV5-1 and TRBJ1-2, is KAGVTQTPRYLIKTRGQQVTLSCSPISGHRSVSWYQQTPGQGLQFLFEYFSETQRNKGNFPGRFSGRQFSNSRSEMNVSTLELGDSALYLCASSLDRSRGNYGYTFGSGTRLTVV.

This clone turned up a few times. The chain is built from TRBV5-1 and TRBJ2-2; possibly TRBD2 for D (5 bases). Germline V gene lookup returns CDR1 SGHRS and CDR2 YFSETQ. This CDR3 spans 12 amino acids. The V and J ends lost 4 bases and 6 bases respectively, with 7 bases between them. The CDR3 region is CASSELAGELFF. For the CDR3, the DNA is TGCGCCAGCAGCGAACTAGCCGGGGAGCTGTTTTTT.

This clone appeared a few times. The chain uses TRBV18 and TRBJ2-7; 10 nucleotides match TRBD1. The germline gives CDR1 KGHSH, CDR2 LQKENI. This CDR3 has 16 amino acids. V lost 2 bases to trimming and J lost 5 bases; unmatched junction nucleotides: 9. This CDR3 reads CASSPWVGTGVNEQYF. For the CDR3, the DNA is TGTGCCAGCTCACCATGGGTTGGGACAGGGGTCAACGAGCAGTACTTC. The variable domain in full, completed from reference TRBV18 and TRBJ2-7, reads NAGVMQNPRHLVRRRGQEARLRCSPMKGHSHVYWYRQLPEEGLKFMVYLQKENIIDESGMPKERFSAEFPKEGPSILRIQQVVRGDSAAYFCASSPWVGTGVNEQYFGPGTRLTVT.

The CDR3 loop reads CASSPLTAFHEQYF. The CDR3 DNA follows: TGTGCCAGCAGTCCCCTGACAGCCTTCCACGAGCAGTACTTC. The chain couples TRBV28 to TRBJ2-7; possible D gene TRBD1, 5 bases. This CDR3 contains 14 residues. Germline CDR1 is MDHEN and CDR2 is SYDVKM. Trimming pared 5 bases from V and 5 bases from J, leaving 16 bases between.

The chain uses TRBV9 and TRBJ2-1, with 11 bases that match TRBD2. V dropped 0 bases and J dropped 7; count of bases not matched to a gene: 6. The CDR3 is 16 residues long. CDR1 and CDR2 from the germline V gene are SGDLS and YYNGEE. The CDR3 sequence: CASSVASSGGANEQFF. CDR3 nucleotide sequence: TGTGCCAGCAGCGTAGCGAGTAGCGGGGGGGCTAATGAGCAGTTCTTC.

This sequence joins TRBV5-1 and TRBJ2-1; D is possibly TRBD1 (5 bases). Between the trimmed V and J ends, which lost 0 bases and 2 bases, there was a span of 9 bases. Germline CDR1 reads SGHRS; CDR2 reads YFSETQ. This CDR3 region has 15 residues. The CDR3 reads CASSLDQGPYNEQFF. The CDR3 nucleotides are TGCGCCAGCAGCTTGGACCAGGGTCCCTACAATGAGCAGTTCTTC.

This clone was found a few times. The rearrangement joins TRBV25-1 to TRBJ2-7, with D maybe TRBD1 (6 bases). Germline CDR1 MGHDK, CDR2 SYGVNS. CDR3 size: 14 residues. The germline V and J ends were trimmed by 3 bases and 2 bases, with 11 bases remaining between them. In DNA, the CDR3 is TGTGCCAGCAGTGATCCCGACAGGCCCTACGAGCAGTACTTC. It translates to CASSDPDRPYEQYF.

The gene calls are TRBV6-1 and TRBJ1-1; D perhaps matches TRBD1 (5 bases). Germline CDR1 is MNHNS and CDR2 is SASEGT. This CDR3 has 12 residues. The V gene lost 2 bases and the J gene lost 7 bases, with 8 bases spanning the gap. The CDR3 sequence is CASSEIRGEAFF. CDR3 bases: TGTGCCAGCAGTGAAATAAGGGGTGAAGCTTTCTTT.

This clone was counted only a few times. V and J are TRBV25-1 and TRBJ1-4; 9 nucleotides agree with TRBD1. The J segment lost 7 bases and the V segment lost 4 bases, leaving 7 bases of the junction unmatched. The length of the CDR3 is 15 residues. Germline CDR1 is MGHDK and CDR2 is SYGVNS. CDR3 sequence: CASSGRRQGGEKLFF. In DNA, the CDR3 is TGTGCCAGCAGTGGCCGGCGACAGGGGGGTGAAAAACTGTTTTTT.

About this clone: Other DNA sequences within the sample encode an identical CDR3. This sequence joins TRBV18 and TRBJ1-1; 7 bases map to TRBD1. Trimming at V came to 3 bases and at J to 0 bases, leaving 7 bases not matched to a gene. The germline V gene encodes CDR1 KGHSH and CDR2 LQKENI. The CDR3 is 16 residues long. Here the CDR3 DNA reads TGTGCCAGCTCACCCCCGGGACAGAGAATGAACACTGAAGCTTTCTTT. Translated: CASSPPGQRMNTEAFF.

As regards this clone: Other DNA sequences in this specimen translate into the identical CDR3. This chain connects TRBV28 to TRBJ1-1; D is unclear. Between the trimmed V and J ends, which lost 3 bases and 0 bases, there was a span of 5 bases. Germline CDR1 is MDHEN and CDR2 is SYDVKM. This CDR3 comprises 13 residues. CDR3 nucleotide sequence: TGTGCCAGCAGTTTGAGTGTGAACACTGAAGCTTTCTTT. Translating it yields CASSLSVNTEAFF.

This chain uses TRBV4-3 with TRBJ1-2; no firm D call. Germline V gene data show CDR1 as LGHNA and CDR2 as YSLEER. V was clipped by 0 bases and J by 4 bases, with 9 bases between them. This CDR3 has 14 residues. In nucleotides, the CDR3 is TGCGCCAGCAGCCAAGATCCTGCGAGCTATGGCTACACCTTC. This codes for CASSQDPASYGYTF.

The chain combines TRBV5-1 with TRBJ2-3; 10 nucleotides match TRBD2. The CDR3 has 15 residues. V lost 4 bases and J lost 2; bases outside the gene matches: 4. Per the germline V gene, CDR1 is SGHRS and CDR2 is YFSETQ. CDR3 sequence reads: CASSVTSGDTDTQYF. The CDR3 DNA follows: TGCGCCAGCAGCGTAACTAGCGGGGACACAGATACGCAGTATTTT.

The chain recombines TRBV6-1 with TRBJ2-2; TRBD2 matches 7 bases. This CDR3 has 13 residues. V trimming: 3 bases; J trimming: 6 bases; junction bases outside the gene matches: 1. CDR1 and CDR2 from the germline V gene are MNHNS and SASEGT. This CDR3 reads CASSETSPGELFF. The CDR3 DNA follows: TGTGCCAGCAGTGAGACTAGCCCCGGGGAGCTGTTTTTT.

The genes are TRBV5-1 and TRBJ2-1; 8 positions match TRBD1. V trimming: 0 bases; J trimming: 6 bases; junction bases outside the gene matches: 5. There are 15 residues in the CDR3. CDR1 is SGHRS, CDR2 YFSETQ, per germline. The CDR3 DNA follows: TGCGCCAGCAGCTTGGGGACAGGGAGGTTCAATGAGCAGTTCTTC. Its translation is CASSLGTGRFNEQFF.

This clone turned up a few times. This rearrangement joins TRBV19 to TRBJ2-1; D might be TRBD2 (6 bases). Trimming took off 1 base at V and 6 bases at J, with 13 bases between the two ends. Germline V gives CDR1 LNHDA, CDR2 SQIVND (reference sequence). This CDR3 is built from 15 residues. The CDR3 nucleotides are TGTGCCAGTAGTATAGCGGGGGAGCCTTTCAATGAGCAGTTCTTC. Translated, it gives CASSIAGEPFNEQFF.